The 23 T cell receptor beta chains below were found in one sample sequenced in a study of technical replicates of blood from a few donors. The assay was immunoSEQ multiplex PCR, and TCRdb's table has in-frame clones only and misses some. The sample comprises roughly 80,000 clones, 85% to 95% of which are singletons, and 0.35% to 0.45% rests with the top ten. The sample was T cells isolated from PBMCs. The receptor source for this set is a human donor in good health.

V usage is TRBV5-1 and J usage is TRBJ2-1, with 10 nucleotides matching TRBD2. V was pared by 4 bases and J by 7 bases, with 11 bases of the junction left unmatched. Per the germline V gene, CDR1 is SGHRS and CDR2 is YFSETQ. CDR3 size: 16 residues. CDR3 in DNA: TGCGCCAGCAGCCCTATTCTAGCGGGAGACGGGAATGAGCAGTTCTTC. Its translation is CASSPILAGDGNEQFF.

This clone was detected only a few times. V gene TRBV2 combines with J gene TRBJ1-5; 10 bases fit TRBD1. The ends lost 4 bases at V and 6 bases at J; junction bases unmatched: 9. Germline V gene sequence: CDR1 SNHLY, CDR2 FYNNEI. The CDR3 has 16 amino acids. CDR3 in amino acids: CASSGPTGTGVQPQHF. CDR3 DNA sequence: TGTGCCAGCAGTGGACCCACCGGGACAGGGGTTCAGCCCCAGCATTTT.

The chain recombines TRBV19 with TRBJ1-2; 7 bases match TRBD1. V was clipped by 5 bases and J by 8 bases; unmatched bases: 11. CDR3 length: 14 amino acids. Germline values: CDR1 LNHDA, CDR2 SQIVND (reference sequence). This chain's CDR3 is CASSGQVPAGGYTF. The CDR3 DNA follows: TGTGCCAGTAGTGGACAGGTGCCGGCTGGGGGCTACACCTTC.

V and J are TRBV27 and TRBJ2-7; 12 bases fit TRBD2. CDR3 length: 14 amino acids. Germline CDR1 MNHEY, CDR2 SMNVEV (reference sequence). The ends lost 3 bases at V and 6 bases at J; junction bases unmatched: 3. CDR3 protein: CASSLTSGRTEQYF. CDR3 DNA sequence: TGTGCCAGCAGTTTGACTAGCGGGAGAACCGAGCAGTACTTC.

The chain is built from TRBV10-3 and TRBJ2-7; 9 nucleotides match TRBD2. This CDR3 is built from 14 residues. The junction had 7 bases not matched to a gene; V was cut back by 7 bases and J by 3 bases. The V gene's germline CDR1 is ENHRY and CDR2 SYGVKD. The CDR3: CAITRTSAFYEQYF. CDR3 nucleotide sequence: TGTGCCATCACCCGGACTAGCGCGTTCTACGAGCAGTACTTC.

This rearrangement joins TRBV30 to TRBJ2-7, with D tentatively TRBD1 (6 bases). Per germline, CDR1 GTSNPN and CDR2 SVGIG (reference sequence). CDR3 size: 12 residues. Deletions cut 3 bases from V and 1 base from J, with 7 bases between. CDR3 protein: CAWRGQSYEQYF. CDR3 DNA: TGTGCCTGGAGAGGACAGTCCTACGAGCAGTACTTC.

CDR3 region: CAISEGVNYGYTF. The CDR3 bases are TGTGCCATCAGTGAGGGAGTTAACTATGGCTACACCTTC. V is TRBV10-3 and J is TRBJ1-2; D unclear. V was cut by 2 bases and J by 1 base, with 5 bases left in between. Germline-derived CDR1 and CDR2 are ENHRY and SYGVKD. The CDR3 spans 13 residues.

The genes are TRBV30 and TRBJ1-2; possibly TRBD1 for D (5 bases). The CDR3 spans 17 residues. The germline CDR1 and CDR2 sequences are GTSNPN and SVGIG (reference sequence). V was clipped by 0 bases and J by 0 bases, with 17 bases between them. The CDR3 nucleotides are TGTGCCTGGAGTGTCGGAGGGACGGCACCAGCTAACTATGGCTACACCTTC. It yields the protein CAWSVGGTAPANYGYTF. The full variable domain, in which reference TRBV30 and TRBJ1-2 provide the parts outside the CDR3, is SQTIHQWPATLVQPVGSPLSLECTVEGTSNPNLYWYRQAAGRGLQLLFYSVGIGQISSEVPQNLSASRPQDRQFILSSKKLLLSDSGFYLCAWSVGGTAPANYGYTFGSGTRLTVV.

The rearrangement links TRBV4-2 to TRBJ1-4, with TRBD1 identical over 7 bases. The V gene's germline CDR1 is LGHNA and CDR2 YNFKEQ. V lost 1 base and J lost 5; bases outside the gene matches: 7. The CDR3 totals 16 residues. CDR3 loop: CASSQVHDRVNEKLFF. The DNA for the CDR3 is TGTGCCAGCAGCCAAGTGCATGACAGGGTAAATGAAAAACTGTTTTTT.

This rearrangement joins TRBV7-2 to TRBJ2-1; 11 bases map to TRBD2. The CDR3 covers 14 residues. Unmatched junction bases numbered 2, after V lost 4 bases and J lost 6 bases. Germline CDR1 reads SGHTA; CDR2 reads FQGNSA. The CDR3 DNA follows: TGTGCCAGCAGCTATAGCGGGAGGGTCAATGAGCAGTTCTTC. Protein: CASSYSGRVNEQFF.

This clone appeared once. CDR3 in amino acids: CSARKTAEQYF. CDR3 nucleotide sequence: TGCAGTGCTAGAAAGACAGCGGAGCAGTACTTC. V and J are TRBV20-1 and TRBJ2-7; D perhaps matches TRBD1 (5 bases). Deletions cut 2 bases from V and 7 bases from J, with 9 bases between. The CDR3 covers 11 residues. The germline V gene has CDR1 DFQATT and CDR2 SNEGSKA (reference sequence).

The V and J genes are TRBV4-3 and TRBJ2-1, with unresolved D. Germline CDR1 is LGHNA and CDR2 is YSLEER. Trimming removed 4 bases at V and 7 bases at J, with 8 bases between. CDR3 size: 12 residues. CDR3 sequence (DNA): TGCGCCAGCAGCCGCTATTCGAATGAGCAGTTCTTC. Translated, it gives CASSRYSNEQFF.

The chain carries TRBV9 and TRBJ2-5; TRBD2 aligns across 7 bases. The V gene end was trimmed by 3 bases and the J gene end by 1 base; junction bases not matched to a gene: 9. This CDR3 contains 16 residues. From germline, CDR1 is SGDLS and CDR2 YYNGEE. In nucleotides, the CDR3 is TGTGCCAGCAGCGCAATGGGGGGGGGACCCCAAGAGACCCAGTACTTC. This gives the protein CASSAMGGGPQETQYF.

V and J are TRBV10-3 and TRBJ1-2, with 8 positions matching TRBD1. The V and J ends lost 9 bases and 4 bases, in that order; junction bases with no gene match: 7. The germline CDR1 and CDR2 sequences are ENHRY and SYGVKD. This CDR3 is built from 13 residues. The DNA of the CDR3 is TGTGCCATGGGGACAGGCCTTGGCTATGGCTACACCTTC. Its translation is CAMGTGLGYGYTF.

The CDR3 DNA follows: TGTGCCAGCGCCAACAGGGGGCGAACGAACTATGGCTACACCTTC. Amino acids: CASANRGRTNYGYTF. The rearrangement uses TRBV2 and TRBJ1-2, with 9 bases identical to TRBD1. The germline V gene encodes CDR1 SNHLY and CDR2 FYNNEI. V trimming: 8 bases; J trimming: 2 bases; junction bases outside the gene matches: 9. The CDR3 is made up of 15 amino acids.

The gene calls are TRBV10-3 and TRBJ1-2; TRBD1 might be the D (5 bases). The V gene's germline CDR1 is ENHRY and CDR2 SYGVKD. V was clipped by 3 bases and J by 4 bases, with 12 bases between them. There are 14 residues in the CDR3. CDR3 loop: CAISDGGDGYGYTF. In DNA form, the CDR3 reads TGTGCCATCAGTGATGGAGGGGATGGCTATGGCTACACCTTC.

The chain has TRBV10-3 and TRBJ2-7, with TRBD2 as a possible D gene (5 bases). The length of the CDR3 is 12 residues. Trimming pared 6 bases from V and 3 bases from J, leaving 9 bases between. Germline V gives CDR1 ENHRY, CDR2 SYGVKD. The chain's CDR3 is CAIRADYYEQYF. CDR3 DNA: TGTGCCATCAGGGCAGACTACTACGAGCAGTACTTC.

This clone has only one observation. The chain is built from TRBV2 and TRBJ2-2, with 7 bases fitting TRBD2. Germline CDR1 SNHLY, CDR2 FYNNEI. This CDR3 region has 15 residues. The trim removed 4 bases at V and 0 bases at J, leaving 2 bases unmatched. The CDR3 nucleotides are TGTGCCAGCAGTGTTGCGGGAGCGAACACCGGGGAGCTGTTTTTT. Its protein product is CASSVAGANTGELFF.

In its sample, this clone was seen once. The chain has TRBV7-2 and TRBJ2-5, with 8 bases that match TRBD2. The length of the CDR3 is 16 residues. Trimming at V came to 3 bases and at J to 1 base, leaving 7 bases not matched to a gene. The germline CDR1 and CDR2 sequences are SGHTA and FQGNSA. The CDR3, as DNA: TGTGCCAGCAGCTTGTCTCACAGCGGGGGCCAAGAGACCCAGTACTTC. Translated, it gives CASSLSHSGGQETQYF.

The DNA of the CDR3 is TGTGCCAGCACTCAGGGCCGGGGCTACACCTTC. Translation: CASTQGRGYTF. The rearrangement links TRBV6-5 to TRBJ1-2, with D perhaps matching TRBD1 (5 bases). Trimming pared 7 bases from V and 8 bases from J, leaving 11 bases between. The CDR3 spans 11 residues. CDR1 is MNHEY and CDR2 is SVGAGI in the germline V gene.

The chain links TRBV7-9 to TRBJ2-1, with a possible D match to TRBD2 (7 bases). The V gene's germline CDR1 is SEHNR and CDR2 FQNEAQ (reference sequence). Trimming left V 5 bases short and J 6 bases short, with 8 bases between. The CDR3 is 12 amino acids. This CDR3 reads CASSAGANEQFF. CDR3 DNA sequence: TGTGCCAGCAGCGCGGGGGCCAATGAGCAGTTCTTC. Full variable domain (missing parts from reference TRBV7-9 and TRBJ2-1): DTGVSQNPRHKITKRGQNVTFRCDPISEHNRLYWYRQTLGQGPEFLTYFQNEAQLEKSRLLSDRFSAERPKGSFSTLEIQRTEQGDSAMYLCASSAGANEQFFGPGTRLTVL.

This clone showed up just a few times. The chain joins TRBV5-1 to TRBJ1-1; 8 bases are a match to TRBD1. CDR1 and CDR2 from the germline V gene are SGHRS and YFSETQ. V was clipped by 4 bases and J by 10 bases; unmatched bases: 3. The CDR3 is 11 residues long. CDR3 loop: CASSPGQGAFF. The CDR3 DNA follows: TGCGCCAGCAGCCCCGGACAGGGAGCTTTCTTT.

The gene calls are TRBV7-9 and TRBJ2-7; the D gene is possibly TRBD2 (6 bases). V lost 0 bases and J 1 base, leaving 16 bases between the germline ends. This CDR3 has 17 residues. CDR1 and CDR2 from the germline V gene are SEHNR and FQNEAQ (reference sequence). The CDR3 loop reads CASSLASGGSWSYEQYF. CDR3 DNA: TGTGCCAGCAGCTTAGCTTCCGGGGGAAGTTGGTCCTACGAGCAGTACTTC.